The source of this TCR beta chain is a study of blood T cell repertoires in COVID-19. On the study more broadly: Acute and convalescent COVID-19 samples came from the United States, Italy and Spain.

The CDR3 consists of 13 residues. CDR1 SQVTM and CDR2 ANQGSEA come from the germline V gene. V lost 7 bases and J lost 4; bases outside the gene matches: 9. Data came from immunoSEQ multiplex PCR; TCRdb stores just in-frame clones and leaves some out. The table has about 100,000 clones, approximately 90% seen once. The sample was peripheral blood. The chain couples TRBV29-1 to TRBJ1-1, with 7 bases identical to TRBD1. This sequence was found in a man aged 45-65 years with active COVID-19. The CDR3 DNA sequence: TGCAGCGCCATGGACAGGAGGGGCACTGAAGCTTTCTTT. This codes for CSAMDRRGTEAFF.